What follows are 18 T cell receptor beta chains derived from one specimen sequenced in a study of blood T cell repertoires in COVID-19. Using immunoSEQ multiplex PCR, the repertoire was profiled, and TCRdb retains in-frame clones only, with some absent. Seen here are roughly 25,000 clones, more than 75% observed once, and the top ten hold about 8%. Sequenced input: peripheral blood. All receptors derive from a man aged 45-60 years with active COVID-19.

The V gene is TRBV4-3, the J gene TRBJ2-4; 8 bases map to TRBD2. The V gene end was trimmed by 5 bases and the J gene end by 3 bases; junction bases not matched to a gene: 18. The germline V gene encodes CDR1 LGHNA and CDR2 YSLEER. The CDR3 runs 19 residues. Here the CDR3 DNA reads TGCGCCAGCAGCGACACAATGAAAGCGGGAGTGGTCGTCAAAAACATTCAGTACTTC. Protein: CASSDTMKAGVVVKNIQYF.

This clone was counted a few times. V gene TRBV5-6 combines with J gene TRBJ2-7; the D gene is possibly TRBD2 (6 bases). Per the germline V gene, CDR1 is SGHDT and CDR2 is YYEEEE. V was pared by 4 bases and J by 6 bases, with 23 bases between. CDR3 length: 16 amino acids. The CDR3 DNA is TGTGCCAGCAGCCGATTGGGGGGACTGAATTTTATCGAGCAGTACGTC. This translates into CASSRLGGLNFIEQYV.

The rearrangement links TRBV5-1 to TRBJ2-6; perhaps TRBD2 as D (6 bases). The V end was cut by 0 bases, the J end by 0 bases, with 13 bases between. The CDR3 has 18 amino acids. Germline loops: CDR1 SGHRS, CDR2 YFSETQ. Here the CDR3 DNA reads TGCGCCAGCAGCTTGGGCGGCGGGGCAGGCTCTGGGGCCAACGTCCTGACTTTC. Its protein is CASSLGGGAGSGANVLTF.

This rearrangement joins TRBV6-5 to TRBJ1-5; a possible D gene is TRBD1 (5 bases). V lost 7 bases to trimming and J lost 2 bases, with 12 bases between them. The CDR3 is made up of 14 amino acids. Germline-derived CDR1 and CDR2 are MNHEY and SVGAGI. CDR3 residues: CASTWGDGNQPQHF. The CDR3 DNA sequence: TGTGCCAGCACCTGGGGGGACGGCAATCAGCCCCAGCATTTT.

The chain links TRBV5-4 to TRBJ1-1; tentative D call: TRBD1 (5 bases). Trimming removed 3 bases at V and 8 bases at J, with 14 bases between. The CDR3 extends over 13 amino acids. Looked up from germline, CDR1 is SGHNT and CDR2 is YYREEE (reference sequence). CDR3 in amino acids: CASSSETATEAFF. The CDR3 DNA sequence: TGTGCCAGCAGCTCTGAGACAGCGACCGAAGCTTTCTTT.

The V and J genes are TRBV30 and TRBJ1-2; 8 nucleotides align to TRBD1. The J segment lost 3 bases and the V segment lost 2 bases, leaving 8 bases of the junction unmatched. The CDR3 runs to 15 residues. Germline assignment: CDR1 GTSNPN and CDR2 SVGIG (reference sequence). The CDR3 DNA is TGTGCCTGGAGTTTGTCAGGGGGCGCGGACTATGGCTACACCTTC. Its translation: CAWSLSGGADYGYTF.

The rearrangement joins TRBV24-1 to TRBJ2-1; 7 bases fit TRBD2. There are 16 residues in the CDR3. With 1 base clipped from V and 4 bases from J, the junction kept 6 bases outside the gene matches. The germline V gene has CDR1 KGHDR and CDR2 SFDVKD. The CDR3 sequence: CATSDLSSGPYNEQFF. The CDR3 DNA reads TGTGCCACCAGTGATTTAAGTAGCGGGCCTTACAATGAGCAGTTCTTC.

The rearrangement links TRBV5-8 to TRBJ2-2, with 7 bases aligning to TRBD1. J gave up 0 bases and V 3 bases, and 2 bases lay outside the gene matches. Germline CDR1 and CDR2: SGHTS and YDEGEE. The CDR3 extends over 15 amino acids. Here the CDR3 reads CASSSGQANTGELFF. The CDR3 DNA follows: TGTGCCAGCAGCTCAGGACAGGCGAACACCGGGGAGCTGTTTTTT.

V is TRBV6-5 and J is TRBJ1-1; no clear D. Germline lookup yields CDR1 MNHEY and CDR2 SVGAGI. Deletions cut 2 bases from V and 0 bases from J, with 7 bases between. The CDR3 covers 14 residues. This chain's CDR3 is CASSYRSLNTEAFF. Written as DNA, the CDR3 is TGTGCCAGCAGTTACAGGAGTTTGAACACTGAAGCTTTCTTT.

V gene TRBV6-5 combines with J gene TRBJ1-5; a possible D gene is TRBD1 (6 bases). In germline, CDR1 is MNHEY, CDR2 SVGAGI. The CDR3 has 15 residues. V lost 8 bases to trimming and J lost 2 bases, with 16 bases between them. The CDR3 DNA reads as TGTGCCAGCCGTCTAACAGGGAAGGGCAATCAGCCCCAGCATTTT. Translated, it gives CASRLTGKGNQPQHF.

This clone was seen only once. The V and J genes are TRBV6-5 and TRBJ1-4; 9 bases align to TRBD1. Looked up from germline, CDR1 is MNHEY and CDR2 is SVGAGI. This CDR3 has 14 residues. With 2 bases clipped from V and 5 bases from J, the junction kept 0 bases outside the gene matches. The CDR3 DNA reads TGTGCCAGCAGTTACGGGACAGGGAATGAAAAACTGTTTTTT. Translation: CASSYGTGNEKLFF.

This clone was observed a few times. V gene TRBV7-8 combines with J gene TRBJ1-2; perhaps TRBD1 as D (6 bases). Trimming removed 0 bases at V and 8 bases at J, with 13 bases between. The CDR3 length is 14 residues. The germline V gene encodes CDR1 SGHVS and CDR2 FQNEAQ. The CDR3, as DNA: TGTGCCAGCAGCTTAGCGGGGGCTGGGAACGGCTACACCTTC. Protein: CASSLAGAGNGYTF.

This clone has just one count. The gene calls are TRBV9 and TRBJ2-2; TRBD1 agrees at 7 bases. Germline CDR1 reads SGDLS; CDR2 reads YYNGEE. Losses at the gene ends were 3 bases for V and 0 bases for J; bases not matched to a gene: 11. The CDR3 contains 18 residues. CDR3 in amino acids: CASSAGPGGTTNTGELFF. The CDR3 DNA reads TGTGCCAGCAGCGCGGGCCCAGGGGGAACGACGAACACCGGGGAGCTGTTTTTT.

The rearrangement uses TRBV5-1 and TRBJ2-5, with TRBD1 as a possible D gene (6 bases). The CDR3 covers 14 residues. V was shortened by 4 bases and J by 2 bases, with 12 bases between the two germline ends. Germline V CDR1 and CDR2: SGHRS, YFSETQ. CDR3 amino acids: CASSPNRAQETQYF. CDR3 DNA: TGCGCCAGCAGCCCGAACAGGGCGCAAGAGACCCAGTACTTC.

The chain has TRBV5-6 and TRBJ2-7; a possible D gene is TRBD2 (5 bases). This CDR3 is 14 amino acids long. Trimming removed 0 bases at V and 5 bases at J, with 12 bases between. The germline V gene has CDR1 SGHDT and CDR2 YYEEEE. This CDR3 reads CASSLDLGEHEQYV. The CDR3 DNA reads TGTGCCAGCAGCTTGGATCTGGGAGAGCACGAGCAGTACGTC.

The chain links TRBV5-1 to TRBJ1-2; D is ambiguous. The germline V gene has CDR1 SGHRS and CDR2 YFSETQ. This CDR3 comprises 14 residues. The ends were cut back, 0 bases at V and 14 bases at J, with 20 bases in the middle. CDR3 bases: TGCGCCAGCAGCTTGGCTGGCGGCTTTCTGGCGGGGACCTTC. Translation gives CASSLAGGFLAGTF.

In DNA form, the CDR3 reads TGTGCCAGCAGCACCAGCGGGGGCCCCTACGAGCAGTACTTC. It specifies CASSTSGGPYEQYF. The rearrangement joins TRBV28 to TRBJ2-7; 8 bases line up with TRBD2. This CDR3 is 14 amino acids long. V was pared by 6 bases and J by 2 bases, with 6 bases of the junction left unmatched. The V gene's germline CDR1 is MDHEN and CDR2 SYDVKM.

V is TRBV27 and J is TRBJ1-1; 10 positions agree with TRBD1. Germline loops: CDR1 MNHEY, CDR2 SMNVEV (reference sequence). CDR3 size: 14 residues. Unmatched junction bases numbered 2, after V lost 2 bases and J lost 5 bases. The CDR3 coding sequence is TGTGCCAGCAGTTTAGGACAGGGGGGTACTGAAGCTTTCTTT. Translated: CASSLGQGGTEAFF.